Each of the 17 T cell receptor beta chains below was sequenced from the same sample in a study of identical twins. MiXCR was run by TCRdb on the 5' RACE reads, yielding one entry per CDR3 protein. The table lists 500,000 or so distinct CDR3 sequences, around 15% of them singletons. The same specimen was also included in a second study, on yellow fever vaccine responses in identical twins.

Sample: CD4+ T cells sorted from blood. The source is a woman aged 18-30 years in good health.

This clonotype has more than one count but fewer than ten. The chain joins TRBV24-1 to TRBJ2-5; 9 bases are a match to TRBD1. The V segment lost 6 bases and the J segment 1 base; nucleotides outside the gene matches: 5. This CDR3 has 15 residues. The germline V gene has CDR1 KGHDR and CDR2 SFDVKD. The CDR3 DNA sequence: TGTGCCACCAGTCGGACAGGGGAACCCCAAGAGACCCAGTACTTC. Protein product: CATSRTGEPQETQYF.

This clonotype was detected ten times or more. This chain joins TRBV19 and TRBJ2-2, with a tentative D call TRBD1 (6 bases). There are 13 residues in the CDR3. Germline CDR1 and CDR2: LNHDA and SQIVND (reference sequence). V was trimmed by 6 bases and J by 3 bases, leaving 8 bases between them. Here the CDR3 DNA reads TGTGCCAGTAGACACAGGGACACCGGGGAGCTGTTTTTT. Its translation: CASRHRDTGELFF.

This clonotype came up many times. The V gene is TRBV28, the J gene TRBJ2-3; the match to TRBD2 covers 7 bases. Germline lookup yields CDR1 MDHEN and CDR2 SYDVKM. This CDR3 has 15 amino acids. V trimming: 5 bases; J trimming: 3 bases; junction bases outside the gene matches: 8. The CDR3 loop is CASSPERGRTDTQYF. CDR3 sequence (DNA): TGTGCCAGCAGTCCTGAGCGGGGTCGAACAGATACGCAGTATTTT. The entire variable domain, with the rest obtained from reference TRBV28 and TRBJ2-3, is as follows: DVKVTQSSRYLVKRTGEKVFLECVQDMDHENMFWYRQDPGLGLRLIYFSYDVKMKEKGDIPEGYSVSREKKERFSLILESASTNQTSMYLCASSPERGRTDTQYFGPGTRLTVL.

This clonotype was counted a few times. The chain uses TRBV12-3 or TRBV12-4 and TRBJ1-5; possible D gene TRBD1, 5 bases. Deletions cut 5 bases from V and 0 bases from J, with 11 bases between. The CDR3 is 15 residues long. The CDR3 loop reads CASSNRQSSNQPQHF. CDR3 nucleotide sequence: TGTGCCAGCAGTAACAGACAGTCTAGCAATCAGCCCCAGCATTTT.

The rearrangement uses TRBV2 and TRBJ2-1; D gene ambiguous. Deletions cut 1 base from V and 0 bases from J, with 16 bases between. The CDR3 has 18 amino acids. Looked up from germline, CDR1 is SNHLY and CDR2 is FYNNEI. The CDR3 DNA reads TGTGCCAGCAGTGAAGAGCGCTTAGACCTCAGCTCCTACAATGAGCAGTTCTTC. Translating gives CASSEERLDLSSYNEQFF.

The V gene is TRBV28, the J gene TRBJ1-2; D is unresolved. The germline gives CDR1 MDHEN, CDR2 SYDVKM. This CDR3 is 13 amino acids long. V gave up 5 bases and J gave up 7 bases, with 14 bases separating them. The CDR3 region is CASSTQGTGGYTF. The CDR3 coding sequence is TGTGCCAGCAGTACGCAAGGAACGGGTGGCTACACCTTC.

The J gene is TRBJ2-6, the V gene TRBV12-3 or TRBV12-4; a weak D match, TRBD1 (6 bases). The CDR3 has 15 amino acids. V lost 3 bases, J lost 4 bases, and 10 bases lay in between. CDR3 bases: TGTGCCAGCAGTTTCTGGGGGCCCGGGGCCAACGTCCTGACTTTC. As protein: CASSFWGPGANVLTF.

CDR3 DNA sequence: TGTGCCAGCAGCCGCGACGGTAAAGAGACCCAGTACTTC. This encodes CASSRDGKETQYF. The V and J genes are TRBV11-2 and TRBJ2-5; D ambiguous. The CDR3 has 13 residues. V lost 5 bases and J 3 bases, leaving 10 bases between the germline ends. CDR1 is SGHAT, CDR2 FQNNGV, per germline.

The chain recombines TRBV12-1 with TRBJ2-7; the D call of TRBD2 is as the table states it, not checked on the DNA. TRBV12-1 corresponds to a pseudogene. The CDR3 length is 15 residues. The CDR3 DNA follows: TGTGCCAGCAGTCTCCCCCGGGACTGGTGCTACGAGCAGTACTTC. Amino acids: CASSLPRDWCYEQYF.

The V and J genes are TRBV6-2 or TRBV6-3 and TRBJ2-1; D uncertain. The V and J ends lost 5 bases and 7 bases respectively, with 9 bases between them. The CDR3 has 12 residues. From germline, CDR1 is MNHEY and CDR2 SVGEGT. In nucleotides, the CDR3 is TGTGCCAGCAGTCGATCATTGAATGAGCAGTTCTTC. Protein sequence: CASSRSLNEQFF.

The chain couples TRBV19 to TRBJ2-1; 7 positions match TRBD1. The CDR3 totals 12 residues. The germline gives CDR1 LNHDA, CDR2 SQIVND (reference sequence). The J segment lost 9 bases and the V segment lost 5 bases, leaving 4 bases of the junction unmatched. Written as DNA, the CDR3 is TGTGCCAGTAGTCCCCGGGACAGTGAGCAGTTCTTC. Translating gives CASSPRDSEQFF.

This clonotype was found a few times. CDR3 nucleotide sequence: TGTGCCAGCTACGAATCGCGGGGTATGAACACTGAAGCTTTCTTT. This translates into CASYESRGMNTEAFF. The chain employs TRBV5-6 and TRBJ1-1; no firm D call. This CDR3 is 15 amino acids long. Trimming took 7 bases from V and 0 from J, leaving 16 bases between them. CDR1 is SGHDT and CDR2 is YYEEEE in the germline V gene.

This clonotype showed up just a few times. The V call is TRBV6-1, the J call TRBJ2-7, with TRBD2 matching over 12 bases. Germline CDR1 is MNHNS and CDR2 is SASEGT. Unmatched junction bases numbered 9, after V lost 6 bases and J lost 6 bases. The CDR3 covers 15 residues. In DNA, the CDR3 is TGTGCCAGCAGACCTTCTAGCGGGGGGGCCGGCGAGCAGTACTTC. As protein: CASRPSSGGAGEQYF.

In this sample, this clonotype turned up once. A read error is possible here, since a much larger clone lies one base away. The V gene is TRBV4-2, the J gene TRBJ2-3, with D possibly being TRBD2 (6 bases). The CDR3 is made up of 15 amino acids. Germline CDR1 LGHNA, CDR2 YNFKEQ. The CDR3 sequence is CACSQVGLSGDTQYF. The CDR3 DNA reads as TGTGCCTGCAGCCAAGTAGGTTTGAGCGGGGATACGCAGTATTTT.

V gene TRBV7-9 combines with J gene TRBJ2-1; possible D gene TRBD2, 5 bases. Germline assignment: CDR1 SEHNR and CDR2 FQNEAQ (reference sequence). The germline V and J ends were trimmed by 1 base and 9 bases, with 13 bases remaining between them. The CDR3 is 14 amino acids. CDR3 loop: CASSLEGRGGEQFF. The CDR3 nucleotides read TGTGCCAGCAGCTTAGAGGGCCGGGGTGGTGAGCAGTTCTTC.

The rearrangement uses TRBV18 and TRBJ2-5; D is unresolved. The CDR3 contains 15 residues. Germline V CDR1 and CDR2: KGHSH, LQKENI. Trimming stripped 1 base from V and 5 bases from J, with 14 bases between. The CDR3 DNA follows: TGTGCCAGCTCACCACAGGTGGACGTAATGGAGACCCAGTACTTC. Its protein is CASSPQVDVMETQYF.

The table lists this clonotype with many counts. The rearrangement uses TRBV10-3 and TRBJ2-5; 9 bases are shared with TRBD1. Germline V gene sequence: CDR1 ENHRY, CDR2 SYGVKD. The CDR3 is 14 amino acids. V gave up 7 bases and J gave up 4 bases; unmatched junction bases: 7. The CDR3 loop reads CAINSPDRGETQYF. The CDR3 DNA sequence: TGTGCCATCAACTCACCGGACAGGGGAGAGACCCAGTACTTC.